This T cell receptor (beta chain) was found in a study of T cells in localized non-small cell lung cancer. Study conclusions and caveats: Higher blood T cell density tracked longer overall survival. Paired adjacent lung recovered a median roughly 50 of the top 100 tumor clones.

In its sample, this clone was seen a few times. Its specificity is not known. Germline V lookup: CDR1 MGHRA, CDR2 YSYEKL. The J segment lost 6 bases and the V segment lost 9 bases, leaving 9 bases of the junction unmatched. The CDR3 is 14 amino acids. The method was immunoSEQ multiplex PCR; TCRdb's version includes in-frame clones alone and lacks a portion of them. Of more than 2,500 clones in the sample, about 27% were seen once. This clonotype originated in a woman aged 35-75 years with stage I lung adenocarcinoma. J is TRBJ1-5 and V is TRBV4-1, with 9 bases matching TRBD1. The source was normal lung tissue next to the tumor, collected before any cancer treatment. The CDR3 spells CASSFTGGGQPQHF. The DNA of the CDR3 is TGCGCCAGTTCGTTCACAGGGGGCGGTCAGCCCCAGCATTTT.